The rows below give T cell receptor beta chains drawn from one sample of a study of identical twins. TCRdb processed the 5' RACE reads anew with MiXCR; each CDR3 protein has one entry. The sample has 200,000 to 250,000 distinct CDR3 sequences, approximately 12% seen once. This sample also appeared in a second study, on yellow fever vaccine responses in identical twins.

Sequencing was carried out using memory (CD45RO+) T cells sorted from blood. These TCRs come from a woman under 30 in good health. Both conserved end residues are part of each CDR3. A D gene is named only where the DNA matches it firmly. Size is stated for part of the rows, as once, few or many counts, or as a class when the clone is expanded.

TRBJ2-1 TRBV11-2 - - CASSFKGYYNEQFF TGTGCCAGCAGCTTTAAGGGTTACTACAATGAGCAGTTCTTC
TRBJ2-5 TRBV7-2 - - CASSSSGRSGPGTQYF TGTGCCAGCAGCTCCTCCGGCAGGTCCGGTCCAGGGACCCAGTACTTC
TRBJ2-3 TRBV5-1 many - CASSLAGETITQYF TGCGCCAGCAGCTTGGCCGGGGAGACTATTACGCAGTATTTT
TRBJ2-3 TRBV29-1 - - CSVVPADTQYF TGCAGCGTTGTGCCGGCGGATACGCAGTATTTT
TRBJ2-1 TRBV19 - TRBD2 CATVAGNNEQFF TGTGCCACAGTAGCGGGGAACAATGAGCAGTTCTTC
TRBJ2-7 TRBV4-3 few TRBD1 CASSQGRTGTYEQYF TGCGCCAGCAGCCAAGGCCGGACAGGCACCTACGAGCAGTACTTC
TRBJ1-1 TRBV4-2 many TRBD1 CASSQGTGRELNTEAFF TGTGCCAGCAGCCAAGGGACAGGTCGCGAGTTAAACACTGAAGCTTTCTTT
TRBJ2-6 TRBV6-2/TRBV6-3 few - CASSYGLPSGANVLTF TGTGCCAGCAGTTACGGTCTACCCTCTGGGGCCAACGTCCTGACTTTC
TRBJ2-1 TRBV20-1 many TRBD2 CSAQTSGGAGNEQFF TGCAGTGCGCAAACTAGCGGGGGGGCAGGGAATGAGCAGTTCTTC
TRBJ2-4 TRBV12-3/TRBV12-4 many - CASSLGIPRSNIQYF TGTGCCAGCAGTTTAGGCATCCCCCGTTCAAACATTCAGTACTTC
TRBJ2-7 TRBV2 few - CASSYMVEQYF TGTGCCAGCAGTTATATGGTCGAGCAGTACTTC
TRBJ2-7 TRBV20-1 - TRBD1 CSVRTGALYEQYF TGCAGTGTACGGACAGGGGCCCTCTACGAGCAGTACTTC
TRBJ2-7 TRBV7-2 few TRBD2 CASTEREGTYEQYF TGTGCCAGCACCGAAAGGGAGGGGACCTACGAGCAGTACTTC
TRBJ2-7 TRBV29-1 many TRBD1 CSAGQGIYEQYF TGCAGCGCGGGACAGGGGATCTACGAGCAGTACTTC
TRBJ2-7 TRBV20-1 few TRBD1 CSARDRTGGAYEQYF TGCAGTGCTAGAGATCGGACAGGGGGCGCCTACGAGCAGTACTTC
TRBJ2-1 TRBV28 few TRBD2 CASSSLTSGAYNEQFF TGTGCCAGCAGTTCCCTAACTAGCGGGGCCTACAATGAGCAGTTCTTC
TRBJ1-4 TRBV4-3 - - CASSQDMRGIELFF TGCGCCAGCAGCCAAGATATGAGGGGAATCGAACTGTTTTTT
TRBJ1-6 TRBV28 few - CASSHQGSPLHF TGTGCCAGCAGTCACCAGGGTTCACCCCTCCACTTT
TRBJ2-1 TRBV10-3 few TRBD2 CAISEHIAGPNEQFF TGTGCCATCAGTGAGCATATAGCGGGACCCAATGAGCAGTTCTTC
TRBJ2-6 TRBV7-3 - - CASTLIGSGANVLTF TGTGCCAGCACCTTAATCGGTTCTGGGGCCAACGTCCTGACTTTC
TRBJ2-6 TRBV6-1 few - CASSGTSRGSGANVLTF TGTGCCAGCAGTGGAACCAGCCGGGGGTCTGGGGCCAACGTCCTGACTTTC
TRBJ2-7 TRBV10-3 few TRBD1 CAISESLTGPTYEQYF TGTGCCATCAGTGAGTCGCTGACAGGGCCTACCTACGAGCAGTACTTC
TRBJ2-2 TRBV12-3/TRBV12-4 - - CASNRAGTGELFF TGTGCCAGCAACAGGGCGGGCACCGGGGAGCTGTTTTTT
TRBJ2-6 TRBV5-6 - TRBD1 CASSLNRGVPGANVLTF TGTGCCAGCAGCTTAAACAGGGGTGTCCCTGGGGCCAACGTCCTGACTTTC
TRBJ2-3 TRBV19 few - CASSPGFPDTQYF TGTGCCAGTAGTCCGGGCTTCCCAGATACGCAGTATTTT
TRBJ2-1 TRBV28 - - CASALGGAVGEQFF TGTGCCAGCGCCCTAGGGGGAGCCGTCGGTGAGCAGTTCTTC
TRBJ2-3 TRBV12-3/TRBV12-4 - - CASTGSTDTQYF TGTGCCAGCACGGGAAGCACAGATACGCAGTATTTT
TRBJ2-5 TRBV6-5 - - CASSYGGEETQYF TGTGCCAGCAGTTACGGGGGAGAAGAGACCCAGTACTTC
TRBJ1-1 TRBV9 - - CASSVAQNTEAFF TGTGCCAGCAGCGTTGCACAGAACACTGAAGCTTTCTTT
TRBJ2-3 TRBV6-1 few - CASSESAGTSSQTQYF TGTGCCAGCAGTGAATCGGCCGGGACGTCAAGCCAGACGCAGTATTTT
TRBJ1-5 TRBV15 few - CATSRPPGNQPQHF TGTGCCACCAGCAGACCCCCGGGCAATCAGCCCCAGCATTTT
TRBJ2-7 TRBV19 - TRBD1 CASSIRRDRGFEQYF TGTGCCAGTAGTATTCGCCGGGACAGGGGGTTTGAGCAGTACTTC
TRBJ1-2 TRBV29-1 few - CSRSANYGYTF TGCAGTCGCTCAGCTAACTATGGCTACACCTTC
TRBJ1-4 TRBV6-5 few - CASSHWPEESNEKLFF TGTGCCAGCAGTCACTGGCCGGAGGAATCTAATGAAAAACTGTTTTTT
TRBJ2-1 TRBV5-1 - - CASSPIPDYNEQFF TGCGCCAGCAGCCCCATCCCAGACTACAATGAGCAGTTCTTC
TRBJ2-7 TRBV5-1 - TRBD1 CASSFGQGASEQYF TGCGCCAGCAGCTTCGGACAGGGAGCTTCCGAGCAGTACTTC
TRBJ1-4 TRBV20-1 - - CSANLGEAILFF TGCAGTGCTAACCTTGGGGAGGCGATTCTGTTTTTT
TRBJ2-6 TRBV5-1 - - CASSWRTAGANVLTF TGCGCCAGCAGCTGGCGGACAGCTGGGGCCAACGTCCTGACTTTC
TRBJ2-6 TRBV9 many TRBD2 CASSRGVLGANVLTF TGTGCCAGCAGCCGGGGGGTACTTGGGGCCAACGTCCTGACTTTC
TRBJ2-1 TRBV5-1 - - CASSANNNEQFF TGCGCCAGCAGCGCAAATAACAATGAGCAGTTCTTC
TRBJ2-5 TRBV12-3/TRBV12-4 many TRBD2 CASSPGTSGSRLETQYF TGTGCCAGCAGTCCCGGGACTAGCGGGAGTAGATTGGAGACCCAGTACTTC
TRBJ2-3 TRBV29-1 - - CSVVGGVPVTQYF TGCAGCGTTGTCGGGGGCGTACCCGTTACGCAGTATTTT
TRBJ1-6 TRBV12-3/TRBV12-4 many TRBD1 CASSPGTGWNSPLHF TGTGCCAGCAGTCCGGGGACAGGGTGGAATTCACCCCTCCACTTT
TRBJ2-5 TRBV7-2 few TRBD2 CASSFDRSGRRQETQYF TGTGCCAGCAGCTTCGACCGCAGCGGGAGGAGGCAAGAGACCCAGTACTTC
TRBJ1-5 TRBV15 few - CATSRAGVNQPQHF TGTGCCACCAGTAGAGCAGGGGTAAATCAGCCCCAGCATTTT
TRBJ2-1 TRBV18 few - CASSPGALGHNEQFF TGTGCCAGCTCACCCGGGGCGCTTGGACACAATGAGCAGTTCTTC
TRBJ2-3 TRBV5-1 - TRBD2 CASSPTGTSLSTSDTQYF TGCGCCAGCAGCCCAACGGGGACTAGTCTATCAACCTCAGATACGCAGTATTTT
TRBJ2-3 TRBV29-1 - - CSVVGMAGLSTDTQYF TGCAGCGTTGTTGGGATGGCAGGGCTGAGCACAGATACGCAGTATTTT